A single sample gave rise to the 30 T cell receptor beta chains below, sequenced in a study of vaccination effects on CD4 cells after COVID-19. Measured with immunoSEQ multiplex PCR; TCRdb has only the in-frame clones, and not every one. Of approximately 11,000 clones listed, approximately 69% are singletons. These TCRs are of unknown antigen specificity. CD4+ T cells specific for antigen were expanded with viral peptide pools by the ViraFEST assay before sequencing. On day 10 of culture, CD4+ T cells were separated out. The input for sequencing was CD4+ T cells from PBMCs cultured with HCoV-229E spike peptides, taken before COVID-19 vaccination. These receptors were obtained from a human donor who received a COVID-19 vaccine.

The rearrangement joins TRBV19 to TRBJ2-5; 9 positions agree with TRBD2. The V and J ends lost 5 bases and 3 bases, in that order; junction bases with no gene match: 13. The CDR3 covers 17 residues. The germline CDR1 and CDR2 sequences are LNHDA and SQIVND (reference sequence). The CDR3 coding sequence is TGTGCCAGTAGTCCGCTCCAATCCGGGACTAGCAAAGAGACCCAGTACTTC. Translated: CASSPLQSGTSKETQYF.

The rearrangement links TRBV19 to TRBJ2-5; D unclear. Germline V CDR1 and CDR2: LNHDA, SQIVND (reference sequence). The CDR3 totals 14 residues. V gave up 10 bases and J gave up 1 base, with 16 bases separating them. CDR3 sequence: CATRTSGFQETQYF. In DNA, the CDR3 is TGTGCCACAAGAACATCCGGGTTCCAAGAGACCCAGTACTTC.

The chain recombines TRBV7-8 with TRBJ1-6; D gene ambiguous. The V end lost 0 bases, the J end lost 5 bases, and 14 bases lay between the germline ends. Germline CDR1 and CDR2: SGHVS and FQNEAQ. This CDR3 region has 17 residues. In DNA form, the CDR3 reads TGTGCCAGCAGCTTAGCAGGCCGCGTTTGGGATAATTCACCCCTCCACTTT. Translating it yields CASSLAGRVWDNSPLHF.

This clone appeared a few times. The chain couples TRBV30 to TRBJ1-1; 7 bases align to TRBD1. J lost 6 bases, V lost 1 base, and 5 bases had no gene match. This CDR3 has 13 residues. In germline, CDR1 is GTSNPN, CDR2 SVGIG (reference sequence). CDR3: CAWSATGPPEAFF. The CDR3 DNA sequence: TGTGCCTGGAGTGCGACAGGGCCTCCTGAAGCTTTCTTT.

The chain uses TRBV29-1 and TRBJ2-3, with D possibly TRBD1 on 6 matching bases. This CDR3 contains 15 residues. Germline V lookup: CDR1 SQVTM, CDR2 ANQGSEA. V was trimmed by 1 base and J by 6 bases, leaving 17 bases between them. CDR3 in amino acids: CSVEGGHLNLDTQYF. The CDR3 nucleotides are TGCAGCGTTGAAGGGGGACACCTGAACTTGGATACGCAGTATTTT.

This clone was seen just once. This sequence joins TRBV28 and TRBJ2-3; TRBD2 agrees at 15 bases. Germline CDR1 is MDHEN and CDR2 is SYDVKM. This CDR3 has 16 residues. The trim removed 8 bases at V and 3 bases at J, leaving 6 bases unmatched. In DNA form, the CDR3 reads TGTGCCAGCTACGGACTAGCGGGAGGGCCAACAGATACGCAGTATTTT. Translating gives CASYGLAGGPTDTQYF.

This chain uses TRBV6-5 with TRBJ2-7; D gene uncertain. This CDR3 comprises 14 residues. With 6 bases removed from V and 1 base from J, the gap between germline ends came to 13 bases. The germline gives CDR1 MNHEY, CDR2 SVGAGI. In DNA form, the CDR3 reads TGTGCCAGCAGCTCCAGGACGGTTTCCTACGAGCAGTACTTC. Residues: CASSSRTVSYEQYF.

The J gene is TRBJ1-5, the V gene TRBV6-2 or TRBV6-3; possible D gene TRBD1, 6 bases. The CDR3 consists of 17 residues. The germline gives CDR1 MNHEY, CDR2 SVGEGT. V lost 5 bases, J lost 5 bases, and 22 bases lay in between. The CDR3 DNA is TGTGCCAGCAGTGGGGGTCATATAGGGGGAATCGATCAGCCCCAGCATTTT. Residues: CASSGGHIGGIDQPQHF.

The chain has TRBV6-1 and TRBJ1-6; unclear D gene. In germline, CDR1 is MNHNS, CDR2 SASEGT. Trimming removed 3 bases from V and 7 bases from J, with 7 bases in between. This CDR3 is 13 amino acids long. The DNA of the CDR3 is TGTGCCAGCAGTGACCTTGGGAATTCACCCCTCCACTTT. Translated: CASSDLGNSPLHF.

V is TRBV5-4 and J is TRBJ1-2; tentative D call: TRBD1 (6 bases). Trimming stripped 0 bases from V and 7 bases from J, with 13 bases between. Germline values: CDR1 SGHNT, CDR2 YYREEE (reference sequence). This CDR3 is built from 14 residues. The CDR3: CASSLEAARGGYTF. For the CDR3, the DNA is TGTGCCAGCAGCTTGGAGGCGGCCAGGGGTGGCTACACCTTC.

The chain carries TRBV14 and TRBJ2-7; D unresolved. Germline CDR1 SGHDN, CDR2 FVKESK. Trimming cost V 1 base and J 4 bases, with 2 bases left between them. The CDR3 covers 11 residues. In nucleotides, the CDR3 is TGTGCCAGCAGCCAAGGATACGAGCAGTACTTC. Translation gives CASSQGYEQYF.

This chain links TRBV10-2 with TRBJ1-1; D is ambiguous. Trimming took 8 bases from V and 2 from J, leaving 6 bases between them. This CDR3 spans 11 amino acids. Germline CDR1 reads WSHSY; CDR2 reads SAAADI. Written as DNA, the CDR3 is TGCGCCAGCCTCTTCAACACTGAAGCTTTCTTT. Its translation is CASLFNTEAFF.

The J gene is TRBJ1-5, the V gene TRBV12-3 or TRBV12-4, with no clear D. V was pared by 1 base and J by 6 bases, with 4 bases between. CDR3 length equals 12 residues. In nucleotides, the CDR3 is TGTGCCAGCAGTTTAGGGGTTCAGCCCCAGCATTTT. It is translated as CASSLGVQPQHF.

The V gene is TRBV28, the J gene TRBJ2-1; 8 positions agree with TRBD1. Germline V gene lookup returns CDR1 MDHEN and CDR2 SYDVKM. The CDR3 totals 16 residues. V trimming: 4 bases; J trimming: 9 bases; junction bases outside the gene matches: 14. The CDR3 DNA is TGTGCCAGCAGTTCGATAGGACAGGGTTTTGTTCGTGAGCAGTTCTTC. Protein product: CASSSIGQGFVREQFF. Together with reference TRBV28 and TRBJ2-1, the CDR3 gives the full variable domain: DVKVTQSSRYLVKRTGEKVFLECVQDMDHENMFWYRQDPGLGLRLIYFSYDVKMKEKGDIPEGYSVSREKKERFSLILESASTNQTSMYLCASSSIGQGFVREQFFGPGTRLTVL.

This chain uses TRBV18 with TRBJ1-1; maybe TRBD1 (5 bases). CDR1 is KGHSH and CDR2 is LQKENI in the germline V gene. The CDR3 is 13 residues long. V lost 1 base, J lost 7 bases, and 10 bases lay in between. The CDR3 coding sequence is TGTGCCAGCTCACCACTGGGGGATAGTGAAGCTTTCTTT. This codes for CASSPLGDSEAFF. Based on the CDR3 plus reference TRBV18 and TRBJ1-1, the full variable domain is NAGVMQNPRHLVRRRGQEARLRCSPMKGHSHVYWYRQLPEEGLKFMVYLQKENIIDESGMPKERFSAEFPKEGPSILRIQQVVRGDSAAYFCASSPLGDSEAFFGQGTRLTVV.

The chain recombines TRBV6-2 or TRBV6-3 with TRBJ1-1, with 7 positions matching TRBD1. The CDR3 is made up of 14 amino acids. V shed 4 bases and J 1 base; nucleotides not matched to a gene: 3. CDR1 MNHEY and CDR2 SVGEGT come from the germline V gene. The CDR3 DNA reads as TGTGCCAGCAGTTCCCGGACAGGGAACACTGAAGCTTTCTTT. Its translation: CASSSRTGNTEAFF.

In this sample, this clone turned up once. V and J are TRBV6-2 or TRBV6-3 and TRBJ2-5, with TRBD1 matching over 10 bases. CDR3 length: 15 residues. CDR1 MNHEY and CDR2 SVGEGT come from the germline V gene. The V gene end was trimmed by 2 bases and the J gene end by 4 bases; junction bases not matched to a gene: 4. CDR3 sequence: CASSYHGTGAETQYF. The CDR3 DNA reads TGTGCCAGCAGTTACCATGGGACAGGGGCAGAGACCCAGTACTTC.

The chain couples TRBV14 to TRBJ2-7; 9 bases are a match to TRBD1. The CDR3 is 19 residues long. Per the germline V gene, CDR1 is SGHDN and CDR2 is FVKESK. After removal of 0 bases from V and 4 bases from J, the junction contained 16 bases not matched to a gene. CDR3 amino acids: CASSQEPGQGFHSGYEQYF. The DNA for the CDR3 is TGTGCCAGCAGCCAAGAGCCGGGACAGGGATTCCATTCCGGGTACGAGCAGTACTTC.

The chain has TRBV5-4 and TRBJ2-3; the match to TRBD1 covers 7 bases. From germline, CDR1 is SGHNT and CDR2 YYREEE (reference sequence). The CDR3 contains 15 residues. Losses at the gene ends were 5 bases for V and 2 bases for J; bases not matched to a gene: 8. The CDR3: CASSYRDRLTDTQYF. The CDR3 region has the DNA TGTGCCAGCAGTTATCGGGACAGACTCACAGATACGCAGTATTTT.

J is TRBJ2-7 and V is TRBV6-2 or TRBV6-3, with D unclear. Trimming left V 0 bases short and J 0 bases short, with 9 bases between. Looked up from germline, CDR1 is MNHEY and CDR2 is SVGEGT. The CDR3 loop spans 15 amino acids. The chain's CDR3 is CASSYSTTLSYEQYF. As DNA, the CDR3 is TGTGCCAGCAGTTACTCCACTACTCTCTCCTACGAGCAGTACTTC.

This clone came up a few times. This chain links TRBV4-2 with TRBJ1-2, with 7 bases aligning to TRBD1. The junction had 5 bases not matched to a gene; V was cut back by 4 bases and J by 0 bases. The germline V gene encodes CDR1 LGHNA and CDR2 YNFKEQ. The CDR3 is 15 amino acids. CDR3: CASSPWGTANYGYTF. For the CDR3, the DNA is TGTGCCAGCAGCCCGTGGGGGACAGCTAACTATGGCTACACCTTC.

This clone was seen only once. The V call is TRBV3-1 (or the pseudogene TRBV3-2), the J call TRBJ2-3, with D uncertain. With 1 base removed from V and 2 bases from J, the gap between germline ends came to 7 bases. In germline, CDR1 is LGHDT, CDR2 YNNKEL (reference sequence). The CDR3 is 14 residues long. CDR3 residues: CASSQGPFTDTQYF. The CDR3 nucleotides are TGTGCCAGCAGCCAAGGTCCTTTCACAGATACGCAGTATTTT.

V gene TRBV19 combines with J gene TRBJ2-2; TRBD1 is a possible D gene (6 bases). Germline V gene data show CDR1 as LNHDA and CDR2 as SQIVND (reference sequence). The CDR3 is 15 residues long. Trimming pared 6 bases from V and 3 bases from J, leaving 14 bases between. The CDR3 loop is CASRPQGFDTGELFF. Written as DNA, the CDR3 is TGTGCCAGTAGGCCCCAGGGGTTTGACACCGGGGAGCTGTTTTTT.

V is TRBV9 and J is TRBJ2-4; weak D call: TRBD2 (5 bases). CDR3 length: 13 residues. Germline CDR1 is SGDLS and CDR2 is YYNGEE. V gave up 2 bases and J gave up 8 bases, with 11 bases separating them. Written as DNA, the CDR3 is TGTGCCAGCAGCGTGGAAGTGCGGGACATTCAGTACTTC. This encodes CASSVEVRDIQYF.

The genes are TRBV6-6 and TRBJ2-3, with a tentative D call TRBD2 (5 bases). The CDR3 spans 14 residues. Trimming pared 2 bases from V and 5 bases from J, leaving 11 bases between. Germline V CDR1 and CDR2: MNHNY, SVGAGI (reference sequence). The CDR3 loop reads CASSYPGSGDTQYF. The CDR3 DNA follows: TGTGCCAGCAGTTACCCGGGAAGTGGAGATACGCAGTATTTT.

The J gene is TRBJ1-5, the V gene TRBV19; 9 bases are a match to TRBD1. This CDR3 is built from 15 residues. Looked up from germline, CDR1 is LNHDA and CDR2 is SQIVND (reference sequence). V lost 5 bases to trimming and J lost 7 bases; unmatched junction nucleotides: 9. For the CDR3, the DNA is TGTGCCAGTAGTGACCCGGGACAGGGTAGGCAGCCCCAGCATTTT. Protein sequence: CASSDPGQGRQPQHF. Drawing the rest from reference TRBV19 and TRBJ1-5, the complete variable domain is DGGITQSPKYLFRKEGQNVTLSCEQNLNHDAMYWYRQDPGQGLRLIYYSQIVNDFQKGDIAEGYSVSREKKESFPLTVTSAQKNPTAFYLCASSDPGQGRQPQHFGDGTRLSIL.

This sequence joins TRBV27 and TRBJ2-2; TRBD2 agrees at 7 bases. CDR1 is MNHEY and CDR2 is SMNVEV in the germline V gene (reference sequence). The CDR3 has 17 amino acids. The V segment lost 0 bases and the J segment 6 bases; nucleotides outside the gene matches: 10. In nucleotides, the CDR3 is TGTGCCAGCAGTTTATCGGCGGGGGTTCTGGAGCCCGGGGAGCTGTTTTTT. As protein: CASSLSAGVLEPGELFF.

This chain joins TRBV5-5 and TRBJ1-5; no definite D call. CDR1 and CDR2 from the germline V gene are SGHKS and YYEKEE (reference sequence). Trimming pared 0 bases from V and 4 bases from J, leaving 14 bases between. This CDR3 has 16 amino acids. CDR3 DNA: TGTGCCAGCAGCTTGGAGGCGCCTACTTTGAATCAGCCCCAGCATTTT. Its translation: CASSLEAPTLNQPQHF.

The gene calls are TRBV11-2 and TRBJ1-3, with D uncertain. The CDR3 sequence is 15 residues long. The V and J ends lost 5 bases and 0 bases respectively, with 11 bases between them. Germline CDR1 reads SGHAT; CDR2 reads FQNNGV. This CDR3 reads CASSPQMGSGNTIYF. The CDR3, as DNA: TGTGCCAGCAGCCCACAGATGGGCTCTGGAAACACCATATATTTT. The full variable domain, completed using reference TRBV11-2 and TRBJ1-3, is EAGVAQSPRYKIIEKRQSVAFWCNPISGHATLYWYQQILGQGPKLLIQFQNNGVVDDSQLPKDRFSAERLKGVDSTLKIQPAKLEDSAVYLCASSPQMGSGNTIYFGEGSWLTVV.

This chain joins TRBV18 and TRBJ1-5; 9 nucleotides agree with TRBD1. Germline CDR1 KGHSH, CDR2 LQKENI. With 4 bases clipped from V and 2 bases from J, the junction kept 12 bases outside the gene matches. CDR3 size: 18 residues. The DNA of the CDR3 is TGTGCCAGCTCACGGCCGGGACAGGGAATAGGGGGCAATCAGCCCCAGCATTTT. Protein: CASSRPGQGIGGNQPQHF.